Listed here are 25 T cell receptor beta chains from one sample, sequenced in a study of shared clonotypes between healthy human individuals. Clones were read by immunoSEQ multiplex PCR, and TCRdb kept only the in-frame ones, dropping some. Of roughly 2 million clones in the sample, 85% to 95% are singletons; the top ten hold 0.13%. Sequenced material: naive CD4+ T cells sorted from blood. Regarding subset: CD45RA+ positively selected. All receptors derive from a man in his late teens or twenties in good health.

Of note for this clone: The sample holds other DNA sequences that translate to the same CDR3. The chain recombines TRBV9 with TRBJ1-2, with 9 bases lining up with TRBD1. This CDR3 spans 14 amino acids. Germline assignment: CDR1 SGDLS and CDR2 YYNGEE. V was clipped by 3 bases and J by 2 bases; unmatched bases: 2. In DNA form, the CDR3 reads TGTGCCAGCAGCGCCGGGACAGGGAACTATGGCTACACCTTC. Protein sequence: CASSAGTGNYGYTF.

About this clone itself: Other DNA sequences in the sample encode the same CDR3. The CDR3 DNA follows: TGCGCCAGCAGCTTGGCTGGGGATCCCAATGAAAAACTGTTTTTT. Encoded protein: CASSLAGDPNEKLFF. The V gene is TRBV5-1, the J gene TRBJ1-4; no reliable D call. Germline V gene lookup returns CDR1 SGHRS and CDR2 YFSETQ. The CDR3 loop spans 15 amino acids. Trimming removed 0 bases at V and 5 bases at J, with 11 bases between.

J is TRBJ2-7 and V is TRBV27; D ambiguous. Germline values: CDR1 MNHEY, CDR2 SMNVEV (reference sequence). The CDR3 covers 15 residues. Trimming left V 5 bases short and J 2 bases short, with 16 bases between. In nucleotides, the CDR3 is TGTGCCAGCAGTCCTCGTCGGTCAGGAGCCTACGAGCAGTACTTC. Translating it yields CASSPRRSGAYEQYF.

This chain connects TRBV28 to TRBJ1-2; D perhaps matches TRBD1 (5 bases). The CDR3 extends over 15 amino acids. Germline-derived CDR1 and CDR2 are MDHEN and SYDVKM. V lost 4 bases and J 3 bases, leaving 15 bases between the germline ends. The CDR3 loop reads CASSSRAKGHYGYTF. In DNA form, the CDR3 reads TGTGCCAGCAGTTCCCGGGCCAAGGGACACTATGGCTACACCTTC.

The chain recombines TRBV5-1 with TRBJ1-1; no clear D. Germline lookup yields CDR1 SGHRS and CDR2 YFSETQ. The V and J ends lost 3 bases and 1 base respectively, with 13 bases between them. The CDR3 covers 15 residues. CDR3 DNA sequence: TGCGCCAGCAGCTCGACGGGAGGAGGGAACACTGAAGCTTTCTTT. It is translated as CASSSTGGGNTEAFF.

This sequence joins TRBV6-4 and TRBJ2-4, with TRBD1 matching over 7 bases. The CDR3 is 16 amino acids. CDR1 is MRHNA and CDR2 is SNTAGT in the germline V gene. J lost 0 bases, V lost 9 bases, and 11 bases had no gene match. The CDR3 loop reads CASSPDPGGAKNIQYF. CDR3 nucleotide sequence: TGTGCCAGTTCCCCAGACCCAGGGGGAGCCAAAAACATTCAGTACTTC.

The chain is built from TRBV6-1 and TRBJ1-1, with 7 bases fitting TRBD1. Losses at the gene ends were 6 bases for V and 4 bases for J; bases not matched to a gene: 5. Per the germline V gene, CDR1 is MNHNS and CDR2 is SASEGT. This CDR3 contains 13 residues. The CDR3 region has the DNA TGTGCCAGCAGGAGGCAGGGGGTCACTGAAGCTTTCTTT. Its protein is CASRRQGVTEAFF.

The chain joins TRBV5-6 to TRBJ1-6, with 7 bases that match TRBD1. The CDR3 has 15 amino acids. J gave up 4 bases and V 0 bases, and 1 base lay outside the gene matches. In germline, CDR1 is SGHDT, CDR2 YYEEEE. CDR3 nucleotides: TGTGCCAGCAGCTTGGTGGACAGGTATAATTCACCCCTCCACTTT. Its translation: CASSLVDRYNSPLHF.

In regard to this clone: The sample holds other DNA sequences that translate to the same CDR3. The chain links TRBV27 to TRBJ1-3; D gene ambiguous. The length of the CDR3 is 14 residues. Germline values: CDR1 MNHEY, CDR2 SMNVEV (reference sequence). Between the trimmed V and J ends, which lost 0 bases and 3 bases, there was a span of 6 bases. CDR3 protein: CASSLSGLGNTIYF. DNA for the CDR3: TGTGCCAGCAGTTTATCAGGTCTTGGAAACACCATATATTTT.

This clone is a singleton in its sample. CDR3 protein: CASSTGTGNGEKLFF. The CDR3 DNA reads as TGCGCCAGCAGCACTGGGACGGGGAATGGTGAAAAACTGTTTTTT. V and J are TRBV5-1 and TRBJ1-4; the D gene is possibly TRBD1 (5 bases). Deletions cut 4 bases from V and 7 bases from J, with 17 bases between. Germline assignment: CDR1 SGHRS and CDR2 YFSETQ. This CDR3 comprises 15 residues.

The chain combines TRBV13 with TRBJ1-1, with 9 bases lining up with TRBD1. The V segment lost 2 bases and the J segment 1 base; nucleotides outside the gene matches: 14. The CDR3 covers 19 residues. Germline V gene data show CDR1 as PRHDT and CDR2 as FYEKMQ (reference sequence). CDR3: CASSLRTDRGQGANTEAFF. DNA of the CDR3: TGTGCCAGCAGCTTACGAACCGACCGGGGACAGGGAGCGAACACTGAAGCTTTCTTT.

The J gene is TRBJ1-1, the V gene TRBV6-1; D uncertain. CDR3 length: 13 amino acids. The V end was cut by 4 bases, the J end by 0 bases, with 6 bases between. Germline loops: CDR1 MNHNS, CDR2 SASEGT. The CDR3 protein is CASSVELNTEAFF. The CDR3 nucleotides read TGTGCCAGCAGTGTCGAACTGAACACTGAAGCTTTCTTT.

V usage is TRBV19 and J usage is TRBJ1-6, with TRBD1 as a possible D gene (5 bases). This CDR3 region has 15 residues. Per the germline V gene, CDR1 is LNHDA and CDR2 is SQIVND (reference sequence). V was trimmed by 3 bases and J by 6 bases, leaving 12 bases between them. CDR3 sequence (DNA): TGTGCCAGTAGTATTGTAGGGACGGTTAATTCACCCCTCCACTTT. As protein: CASSIVGTVNSPLHF.

CDR3 sequence: CASSQDGTYSNQPQHF. DNA for the CDR3: TGCGCCAGCAGCCAAGATGGCACTTATAGCAATCAGCCCCAGCATTTT. The rearrangement uses TRBV4-1 and TRBJ1-5; D is unclear. This CDR3 comprises 16 residues. Germline assignment: CDR1 MGHRA and CDR2 YSYEKL. Trimming shortened V by 0 bases and J by 0 bases, and 9 bases separated the two germline ends.

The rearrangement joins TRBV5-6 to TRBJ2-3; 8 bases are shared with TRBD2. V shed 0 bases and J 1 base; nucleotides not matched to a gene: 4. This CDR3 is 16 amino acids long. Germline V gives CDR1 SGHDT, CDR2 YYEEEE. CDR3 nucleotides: TGTGCCAGCAGCTTGGTCGGGCGGGGGGGCACAGATACGCAGTATTTT. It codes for CASSLVGRGGTDTQYF.

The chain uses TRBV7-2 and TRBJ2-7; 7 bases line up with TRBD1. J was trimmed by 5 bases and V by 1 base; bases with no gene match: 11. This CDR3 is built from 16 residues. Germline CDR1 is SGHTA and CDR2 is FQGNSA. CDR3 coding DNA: TGTGCCAGCAGCTTAGGTCAGACAGGGTTCAGAAACGAGCAGTACTTC. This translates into CASSLGQTGFRNEQYF.

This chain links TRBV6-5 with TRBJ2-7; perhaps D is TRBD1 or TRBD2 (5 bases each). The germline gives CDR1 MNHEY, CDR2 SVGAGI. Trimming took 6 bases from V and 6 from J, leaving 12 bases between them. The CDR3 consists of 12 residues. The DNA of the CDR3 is TGTGCCAGCAGAACATTTGGGGGCGAGCAGTACTTC. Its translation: CASRTFGGEQYF.

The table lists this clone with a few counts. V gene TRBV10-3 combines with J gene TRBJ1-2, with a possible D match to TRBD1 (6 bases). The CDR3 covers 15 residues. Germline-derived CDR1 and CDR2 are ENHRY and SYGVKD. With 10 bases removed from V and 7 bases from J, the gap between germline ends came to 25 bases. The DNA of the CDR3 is TGTGCCACTCAGGGGCTAACCGGGACCCCTCTTGGCTACACCTTC. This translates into CATQGLTGTPLGYTF.

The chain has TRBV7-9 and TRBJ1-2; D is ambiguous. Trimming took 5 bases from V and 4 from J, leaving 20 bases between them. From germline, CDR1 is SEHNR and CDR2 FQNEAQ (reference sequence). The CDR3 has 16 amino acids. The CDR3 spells CASSQSLNIAAYGYTF. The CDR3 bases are TGTGCCAGCAGCCAGTCACTTAATATTGCGGCCTATGGCTACACCTTC.

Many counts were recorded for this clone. The CDR3 sequence is CASSLERGRPNEKLFF. CDR3 bases: TGCGCCAGCAGCCTCGAACGAGGCAGGCCTAATGAAAAACTGTTTTTT. This chain links TRBV4-1 with TRBJ1-4, with no clear D. This CDR3 is built from 16 residues. Trimming removed 4 bases from V and 3 bases from J, with 15 bases in between. The germline CDR1 and CDR2 sequences are MGHRA and YSYEKL.

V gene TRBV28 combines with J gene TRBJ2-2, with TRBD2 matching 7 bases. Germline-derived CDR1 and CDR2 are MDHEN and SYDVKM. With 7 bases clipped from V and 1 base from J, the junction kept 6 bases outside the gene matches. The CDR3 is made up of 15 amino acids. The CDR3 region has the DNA TGTGCCAGCAACCTCTCGGGGGGGAACACCGGGGAGCTGTTTTTT. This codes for CASNLSGGNTGELFF.

The chain's CDR3 is CASSLGQGAPGELFF. The DNA for the CDR3 is TGTGCCAGCAGCTTAGGACAGGGGGCGCCCGGGGAGCTGTTTTTT. This rearrangement joins TRBV11-3 to TRBJ2-2, with TRBD1 identical over 10 bases. The CDR3 runs to 15 residues. V shed 1 base, J shed 6 bases, and the junction held 2 bases outside the gene matches. Germline-derived CDR1 and CDR2 are SGHNT and YENEEA.

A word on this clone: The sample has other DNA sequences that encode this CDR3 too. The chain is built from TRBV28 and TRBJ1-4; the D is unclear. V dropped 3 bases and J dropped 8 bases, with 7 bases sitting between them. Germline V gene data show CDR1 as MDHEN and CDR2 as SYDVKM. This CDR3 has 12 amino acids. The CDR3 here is CASSFRQEKLFF. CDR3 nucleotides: TGTGCCAGCAGTTTCCGCCAGGAAAAACTGTTTTTT.

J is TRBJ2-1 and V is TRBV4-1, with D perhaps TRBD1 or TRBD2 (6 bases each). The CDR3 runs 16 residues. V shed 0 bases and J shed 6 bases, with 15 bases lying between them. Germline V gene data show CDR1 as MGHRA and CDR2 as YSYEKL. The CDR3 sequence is CASSQDLGGRVNEQFF. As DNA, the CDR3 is TGCGCCAGCAGCCAAGATCTTGGGGGGCGCGTCAATGAGCAGTTCTTC.

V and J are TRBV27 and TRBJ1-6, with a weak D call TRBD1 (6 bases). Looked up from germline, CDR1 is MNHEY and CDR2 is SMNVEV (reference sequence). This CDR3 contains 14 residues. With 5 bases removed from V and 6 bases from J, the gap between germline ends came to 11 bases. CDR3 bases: TGTGCCAGCAGTCAACAGGGATTTAATTCACCCCTCCACTTT. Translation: CASSQQGFNSPLHF.